This record looks at one T cell receptor beta chain sequence and its context. These data belong to a study of T cells in Graves' hyperthyroidism and ophthalmopathy. Amplification yielded TCR beta CDR3 regions, with RNA transcripts as the source. The HTBI primer set drove a first-round RT-PCR of the TCR CDR3. TCRdb reprocessed the multiplex PCR reads via MiXCR and lists one record per CDR3 protein. The table includes around 690,000 distinct CDR3 sequences, 20% detected once. With V trimmed by 8 bases and J by 1 base, 15 bases remained unmatched. Germline V lookup: CDR1 SEHNR, CDR2 FQNEAQ (reference sequence). This CDR3 comprises 18 residues.

The TCR sequence derives from a young man with Graves' ophthalmopathy. The V gene is TRBV7-9, the J gene TRBJ2-3; 10 bases line up with TRBD2. Sequencing was performed on blood. CDR3 nucleotide sequence: TGTGCCAGCTCAGGAGAGCGGGAGGGCAGGGCCCGCACAGATACGCAGTATTTT. This translates into CASSGEREGRARTDTQYF.